The present T cell receptor beta chain was sequenced within a study of cytomegalovirus exposure and HLA in healthy donors. The germline V gene has CDR1 LNHDA and CDR2 SQIVND (reference sequence). The germline V and J ends were trimmed by 4 bases and 4 bases, with 13 bases remaining between them. The CDR3 length is 15 residues. Primers: 60 Vbeta forward and 13 Jbeta reverse. Method: immunoSEQ multiplex PCR; TCRdb's copy keeps in-frame clones and lacks some. The table lists under 200,000 clones, 60% to 80% of them singletons. The sequenced material came from PBMCs. The V and J genes are TRBV19 and TRBJ2-2; weak D call: TRBD1 (6 bases). The sequence was obtained from a man in his 60s in good health and CMV-seronegative. The CDR3 here is CASSTAQGLTGELFF. The CDR3 coding sequence is TGTGCCAGTAGTACGGCGCAGGGGCTCACCGGGGAGCTGTTTTTT.